The 18 T cell receptor beta chains presented below share a single source sample, sequenced in a study of T cell repertoires in cytomegalovirus infection. TCRdb passed the reads through MiXCR, listing each CDR3 protein once. This table has about 830,000 distinct CDR3 sequences, 30% to 35% appearing once. Their antigen targets remain unknown. Sample: cultured CD8+ T cells from PBMCs, taken from culture after CMV antigen stimulation. The receptors stem from a human donor in good health (CMV status not recorded). Some clones in this sample may be carry-over from other donors' samples.

The chain employs TRBV19 and TRBJ2-7; possibly TRBD1 for D (5 bases). Germline V CDR1 and CDR2: LNHDA, SQIVND (reference sequence). The CDR3 is 13 amino acids. V was cut by 3 bases and J by 5 bases, with 11 bases left in between. This CDR3 reads CASSISGLNEQYF. The CDR3 DNA is TGTGCCAGTAGTATCTCAGGGCTCAACGAGCAGTACTTC.

This chain joins TRBV5-6 and TRBJ1-3, with no clear D. The CDR3 sequence is 18 residues long. Germline V gives CDR1 SGHDT, CDR2 YYEEEE. The ends were cut back, 2 bases at V and 0 bases at J, with 18 bases in the middle. The CDR3 DNA sequence: TGTGCCAGCAGCTTATCTCCCAGACCGACATCCTCTGGAAACACCATATATTTT. It specifies CASSLSPRPTSSGNTIYF.

This clonotype was found a few times. The V call is TRBV20-1, the J call TRBJ1-1, with TRBD1 matching over 8 bases. CDR1 DFQATT and CDR2 SNEGSKA come from the germline V gene (reference sequence). The CDR3 contains 14 residues. Germline trimming cut 5 bases from V and 5 bases from J; bases unmatched to any gene: 10. Written as DNA, the CDR3 is TGCAGTGCTCTACCAGCAGGGGGCTGGACTGAAGCTTTCTTT. Its translation is CSALPAGGWTEAFF.

This clonotype was counted many times. The genes are TRBV27 and TRBJ2-1; TRBD2 matches at 7 bases. The CDR3 sequence is 14 residues long. Trimming removed 7 bases from V and 0 bases from J; junction bases left unmatched: 3. The V gene's germline CDR1 is MNHEY and CDR2 SMNVEV (reference sequence). CDR3 coding DNA: TGTGCCAGCAAACTAGCGTCCTCCTACAATGAGCAGTTCTTC. This sequence encodes CASKLASSYNEQFF.

The chain combines TRBV27 with TRBJ2-7, with D perhaps matching TRBD1 (7 bases). Germline V gene data show CDR1 as MNHEY and CDR2 as SMNVEV (reference sequence). The CDR3 contains 17 residues. The V gene lost 0 bases and the J gene lost 7 bases, with 22 bases spanning the gap. Here the CDR3 reads CASSLSGRTGMPREQYF. The CDR3 nucleotides are TGTGCCAGCAGTTTATCGGGGAGGACAGGTATGCCTAGGGAGCAGTACTTC.

The sample holds many counts of this clonotype. CDR3 sequence (DNA): TGTGCCAGCAGCCCACAGGGATTAAGTTCACCCCTCCACTTT. This translates into CASSPQGLSSPLHF. This chain joins TRBV7-6 and TRBJ1-6; D perhaps matches TRBD1 (6 bases). V was shortened by 5 bases and J by 9 bases, with 14 bases between the two germline ends. Per the germline V gene, CDR1 is SGHVS and CDR2 is FNYEAQ. The CDR3 spans 14 residues.

This clonotype was seen a handful of times. V gene TRBV10-2 combines with J gene TRBJ2-1, with TRBD1 as a possible D gene (5 bases). This CDR3 region has 15 residues. With 7 bases removed from V and 6 bases from J, the gap between germline ends came to 19 bases. The germline gives CDR1 WSHSY, CDR2 SAAADI. DNA of the CDR3: TGCGCCAGCACTATAGGGGCGTCCGGGCCCAATGAGCAGTTCTTC. Protein: CASTIGASGPNEQFF.

The sample holds a few counts of this clonotype. This sequence joins TRBV27 and TRBJ2-7, with 8 bases aligning to TRBD2. V dropped 0 bases and J dropped 4; count of bases not matched to a gene: 5. The length of the CDR3 is 15 residues. The germline V gene has CDR1 MNHEY and CDR2 SMNVEV (reference sequence). CDR3 sequence (DNA): TGTGCCAGCAGTTTATCGGGACTAGGAGATTACGAGCAGTACGTC. This encodes CASSLSGLGDYEQYV.

The rearrangement joins TRBV7-6 to TRBJ1-1; the D is unclear. Germline V gene data show CDR1 as SGHVS and CDR2 as FNYEAQ. The germline V and J ends were trimmed by 4 bases and 8 bases, with 14 bases remaining between them. This CDR3 is 13 amino acids long. CDR3 sequence reads: CASSSVGGSEAFF. CDR3 coding DNA: TGTGCCAGCAGCTCGGTGGGAGGATCGGAAGCTTTCTTT.

In regard to this clonotype: Compared with germline, one end of the junction differs, possibly owing to a read error. The chain carries TRBV4-1 and TRBJ1-3; 9 nucleotides align to TRBD1. The germline CDR1 and CDR2 sequences are MGHRA and YSYEKL. The CDR3 is 17 residues long. The CDR3 protein is CASSQETGTGLRTTINF. The DNA of the CDR3 is TGCGCCAGCAGCCAGGAAACAGGGACAGGGCTCCGAACCACCATAAATTTT.

The chain has TRBV15 and TRBJ1-3; tentative D call: TRBD1 (5 bases). The CDR3 consists of 15 residues. V lost 0 bases, J lost 3 bases, and 9 bases lay in between. CDR1 and CDR2 (germline): LNHNV, YYDKDF (reference sequence). CDR3 amino acids: CATSRDGGFGNTIYF. The DNA for the CDR3 is TGTGCCACCAGCAGAGATGGGGGTTTTGGAAACACCATATATTTT.

This clonotype was observed a handful of times. This chain connects TRBV12-3 or TRBV12-4 to TRBJ2-1; perhaps TRBD1 as D (8 bases). The V end was cut by 1 base, the J end by 8 bases, with 15 bases between. The CDR3 loop spans 15 amino acids. The CDR3 bases are TGTGCCAGCAGTTTAGGGACAGGGAGGGTCCATGAGCAGTTCTTC. Translation gives CASSLGTGRVHEQFF.

This clonotype was seen only a few times. The rearrangement uses TRBV15 and TRBJ2-5, with D possibly called TRBD1 or TRBD2 (5 bases each). The CDR3 sequence is 15 residues long. The V gene's germline CDR1 is LNHNV and CDR2 YYDKDF (reference sequence). V was cut by 5 bases and J by 0 bases, with 13 bases left in between. CDR3: CATSEGIKYQETQYF. CDR3 DNA: TGTGCCACCAGCGAGGGGATAAAGTACCAAGAGACCCAGTACTTC.

This clonotype was recorded a few times. J is TRBJ2-5 and V is TRBV19; D might be TRBD1 or TRBD2, each matching 5 bases. CDR3 length: 14 amino acids. The germline CDR1 and CDR2 sequences are LNHDA and SQIVND (reference sequence). The germline V and J ends were trimmed by 5 bases and 3 bases, with 13 bases remaining between them. CDR3 in amino acids: CASSPEGREETQYF. CDR3 in DNA: TGTGCCAGTAGTCCTGAGGGACGTGAAGAGACCCAGTACTTC. Looking up the rest from reference TRBV19 and TRBJ2-5 gives the full variable domain: DGGITQSPKYLFRKEGQNVTLSCEQNLNHDAMYWYRQDPGQGLRLIYYSQIVNDFQKGDIAEGYSVSREKKESFPLTVTSAQKNPTAFYLCASSPEGREETQYFGPGTRLLVL.

A few counts support this clonotype. This sequence joins TRBV7-9 and TRBJ2-7; D remains unclear. The length of the CDR3 is 14 residues. Germline assignment: CDR1 SEHNR and CDR2 FQNEAQ (reference sequence). The V end was cut by 1 base, the J end by 2 bases, with 9 bases between. In DNA, the CDR3 is TGTGCCAGCAGCTTAGAGTACAATCCCTACGAGCAGTACTTC. Residues: CASSLEYNPYEQYF. Combining the CDR3 with reference TRBV7-9 and TRBJ2-7 gives the whole variable domain DTGVSQNPRHKITKRGQNVTFRCDPISEHNRLYWYRQTLGQGPEFLTYFQNEAQLEKSRLLSDRFSAERPKGSFSTLEIQRTEQGDSAMYLCASSLEYNPYEQYFGPGTRLTVT.

The V gene is TRBV20-1, the J gene TRBJ2-5; 8 bases fit TRBD1. The CDR3 covers 15 residues. The germline CDR1 and CDR2 sequences are DFQATT and SNEGSKA (reference sequence). The junction had 10 bases not matched to a gene; V was cut back by 3 bases and J by 4 bases. The CDR3 nucleotides are TGCAGTGCTAGCCGAGGACAGGGTCGCGGAGAGACCCAGTACTTC. It is translated as CSASRGQGRGETQYF.

As regards this clonotype: A much bigger clone sits one base away, suggesting this may be a read error. This chain uses TRBV7-2 with TRBJ2-3; D is unclear. The CDR3 has 14 residues. Germline values: CDR1 SGHTA, CDR2 FQGNSA. Trimming shortened V by 5 bases and J by 2 bases, and 11 bases separated the two germline ends. CDR3 amino acids: CASSLKWDTDTQYF. The CDR3 DNA sequence: TGTGCCAGCAGCCTGAAATGGGACACAGATACGCAGTATTTT.

The chain links TRBV27 to TRBJ1-1; maybe TRBD1 (5 bases). The CDR3 consists of 13 residues. Deletions cut 8 bases from V and 0 bases from J, with 10 bases between. Germline CDR1 is MNHEY and CDR2 is SMNVEV (reference sequence). Here the CDR3 DNA reads TGTGCCAGCGTAGGGACCGTGAACACTGAAGCTTTCTTT. Protein sequence: CASVGTVNTEAFF.